This T cell receptor (beta chain) was sequenced in a study of blood T cell repertoires in COVID-19. Study-wide background: Sites in the United States, Italy and Spain provided acute and convalescent COVID-19 samples.

Profiling relied on immunoSEQ multiplex PCR, and the TCRdb table lists in-frame clones only, not all of them. This table holds a few hundred thousand clones, approximately 90% found once. All enrollees were roughly 18 to 100 years old and from approximately 24 US areas. Researchers sorted participants into cohorts using their self-reported clinical history. Donors in Cohort 3 counted as recovered after two negative PCRs, clearance, or symptom resolution. Germline CDR1 MDHEN, CDR2 SYDVKM. CDR3 size: 14 residues. The V segment lost 3 bases and the J segment 8 bases; nucleotides outside the gene matches: 8.

The specimen was PBMCs or T cells enriched from blood (not recorded which). J is TRBJ1-2 and V is TRBV28; 8 bases are a match to TRBD1. The sequence came from a woman aged 40 to 55 who had recovered from COVID-19. In DNA, the CDR3 is TGTGCCAGCAGTTTCAGGGACAGGTCGGGGGGCTACACCTTC. Translation: CASSFRDRSGGYTF.